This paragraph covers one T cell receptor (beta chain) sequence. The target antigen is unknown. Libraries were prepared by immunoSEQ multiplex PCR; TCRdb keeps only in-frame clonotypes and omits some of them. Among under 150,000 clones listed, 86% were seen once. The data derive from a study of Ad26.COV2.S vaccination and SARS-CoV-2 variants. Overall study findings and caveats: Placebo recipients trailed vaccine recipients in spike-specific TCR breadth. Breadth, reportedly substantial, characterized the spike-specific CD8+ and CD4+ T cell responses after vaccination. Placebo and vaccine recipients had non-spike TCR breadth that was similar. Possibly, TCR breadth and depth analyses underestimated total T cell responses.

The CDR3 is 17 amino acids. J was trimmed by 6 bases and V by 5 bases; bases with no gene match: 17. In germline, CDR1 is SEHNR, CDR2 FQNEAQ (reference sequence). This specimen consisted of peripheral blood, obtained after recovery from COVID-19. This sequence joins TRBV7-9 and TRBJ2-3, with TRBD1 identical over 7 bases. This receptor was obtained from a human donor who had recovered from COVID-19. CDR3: CASSRPGTAGYGDTQYF. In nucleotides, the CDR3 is TGTGCCAGCAGCCGTCCCGGGACAGCCGGCTACGGGGATACGCAGTATTTT.